This T cell receptor beta chain was found in a study of blood T cell repertoires in COVID-19. Study context: Italy, Spain and the United States were the sources of the convalescent and acute COVID-19 samples. Sources were T cells, B-cell-depleted T cells, or PBMCs; the material itself was cDNA or gDNA.

In the study's own analysis: From reference gene primer amplification, estimates of nucleated cell counts were derived. Profiled with immunoSEQ multiplex PCR; TCRdb holds only in-frame clones, not every one. That table furnishes V, J and clone size, whereas the DNA furnished D and trimming. The sample has 150,000 to 200,000 clones, about 88% seen once. CDR1 is MNHEY and CDR2 is SVGAGI in the germline V gene. J lost 9 bases, V lost 7 bases, and 7 bases had no gene match. CDR3 length: 14 residues. The sample taken for sequencing was peripheral blood. The sequence came from a man between 70 and 80 years old with active or convalescent COVID-19. This chain connects TRBV6-5 to TRBJ1-6; 9 bases agree with TRBD1. This CDR3 is CASIGQGSGSPLHF. For the CDR3, the DNA is TGTGCCAGCATAGGACAGGGGAGTGGTTCACCCCTCCACTTT.